The T cell receptor beta chain described here comes from a study of cytomegalovirus exposure and HLA in healthy donors. Profiling relied on immunoSEQ multiplex PCR, and the TCRdb table lists in-frame clones only, not all of them. Of hundreds of thousands of clones listed, around 87% were seen once; the top ten hold 2%. Deletions cut 2 bases from V and 4 bases from J, with 8 bases between. The CDR3 is made up of 13 amino acids. The germline V gene has CDR1 MNHEY and CDR2 SMNVEV (reference sequence). The TCR sequence derives from a woman in her late teens or twenties in good health and CMV-seropositive. Sequenced sample: PBMCs. The chain uses TRBV27 and TRBJ1-1; D remains ambiguous. CDR3 nucleotides: TGTGCCAGCAGTTTAGGGCCAACCACTGAAGCTTTCTTT. It specifies CASSLGPTTEAFF.